A selection of T cell receptor beta chains follows, all from one sample in a study of beta chain features in type 1 diabetes. The data were produced by immunoSEQ multiplex PCR, yet TCRdb's version contains in-frame clones alone and is incomplete. This table holds about 320,000 clones, 11% to 15% found once. The material sequenced was central memory CD4+ T cells from blood. These receptors came from a young man in good health. Both conserved end residues are part of each CDR3. The D gene is left open where the match is weak. Clone size, where shown, is once, few, many, or a class for clones that have expanded.

J | V | D | size | DNA | CDR3
TRBJ1-2 | TRBV5-4 | NA | few | TGTGCCAGCAGCTTGGATTCCAACCTTAGCACCTTC | CASSLDSNLSTF
TRBJ1-5 | TRBV19 | NA | NA | TGTGCCAGTACCCCGACAGCCAGCAATCAGCCCCAGCATTTT | CASTPTASNQPQHF
TRBJ2-3 | TRBV6-5 | NA | few | TGTGCCAGCATGGTGACGAGGGGCACAGATACGCAGTATTTT | CASMVTRGTDTQYF
TRBJ2-2 | TRBV11-3 | NA | NA | TGTGCCAGCACACAGGGTCTCGTCGGGGGGGAGCTGTTTTTT | CASTQGLVGGELFF
TRBJ2-1 | TRBV5-4 | NA | NA | TGTGCCAGCTTTCAGGGGGGGGGCGAGGGCAATGAGCAGTTCTTC | CASFQGGGEGNEQFF
TRBJ2-5 | TRBV11-2 | TRBD1 | NA | TGTGCCAGCAGCTTTTCCAGGGGGCAAGAGACCCAGTACTTC | CASSFSRGQETQYF
TRBJ2-5 | TRBV7-8 | NA | NA | TGTGCCAGCAGCTTTTTTTTGGGGGACGAGACCCAGTACTTC | CASSFFLGDETQYF
TRBJ2-1 | TRBV13 | NA | many | TGTGCCAGCAGCATTTACAGGGCCCGGGGGGATGAGCAGTTCTTC | CASSIYRARGDEQFF
TRBJ2-2 | TRBV5-1 | NA | few | TGCGCCAGCAGCTTGGCCTGGGGGGCTGCTGGGTTTTCGCACACCGGGGAGCTGTTTTTT | CASSLAWGAAGFSHTGELFF
TRBJ2-5 | TRBV9 | NA | NA | TGTGCCAGCAGCCAACAGCAAGAGACCCAGTACTTC | CASSQQQETQYF
TRBJ2-3 | TRBV7-7 | NA | few | TGTGCTAGCAGCTTAGGCATGGGAGATACGCAGTATTTT | CASSLGMGDTQYF
TRBJ2-3 | TRBV5-4 | NA | few | TGTGCCAGCCGACCGACCAGCACAGATACGCAGTATTTT | CASRPTSTDTQYF
TRBJ1-5 | TRBV5-8 | TRBD1 | NA | TGTGCCAGCACCTCGTACTACAGGGGGCTCGGTCAGCCCCAGCATTTT | CASTSYYRGLGQPQHF
TRBJ1-5 | TRBV7-2 | NA | NA | TGTGCCAGCAGCTTAGACAGGTCGGGCAATCAGCCCCAGCATTTT | CASSLDRSGNQPQHF
TRBJ1-6 | TRBV7-9 | NA | NA | TGTGCCAGCAGCTTAGACCAGGGTCAAACACCCCTCCACTTT | CASSLDQGQTPLHF
TRBJ2-3 | TRBV7-2 | TRBD2 | few | TGTGCCAGCAGCTTAGCCTCTCGTAGCGGGGGTGGGTATTTT | CASSLASRSGGGYF
TRBJ2-5 | TRBV30 | TRBD1 | NA | TGTGCCTGGTCGGGTTTCGGACAGGGGTACCAAGAGACCCAGTACTTC | CAWSGFGQGYQETQYF
TRBJ1-5 | TRBV18 | NA | NA | TGTGCCAGCTCCGAAGCCGGAGCTAGCAATCAGCCCCAGCATTTT | CASSEAGASNQPQHF
TRBJ2-3 | TRBV5-5 | NA | few | TGTGCCAGCTCGGGAGCTCCTAAGGGAGCAGATACGCAGTATTTT | CASSGAPKGADTQYF
TRBJ2-1 | TRBV2 | TRBD2 | NA | TGTGCCAGCCTCGCGGGGGGGGCAGACAATGAGCAGTTCTTC | CASLAGGADNEQFF
TRBJ2-3 | TRBV7-6 | NA | NA | TGTGCCAGCAGCTTAGCCCCCCGGACTAGGGGGCGGACAGATACGCAGTATTTT | CASSLAPRTRGRTDTQYF
TRBJ1-5 | TRBV30 | NA | NA | TGTGCCTGGTCCGCACAGAACAATCAGCCCCAGCATTTT | CAWSAQNNQPQHF
TRBJ2-2 | TRBV4-2 | NA | few | TGTGCCAGCTTTGGATGGACATCCAACACCGGGGAGCTGTTTTTT | CASFGWTSNTGELFF
TRBJ1-3 | TRBV10-2 | NA | few | TGCGCCACCAAGGGCCAACAGGGAAGAAACACCATATATTTT | CATKGQQGRNTIYF
TRBJ2-3 | TRBV6-1 | NA | few | TGTGCCAGCAGCCCGCCCGGGACCAACCGGGATACGCAGTATTTT | CASSPPGTNRDTQYF
TRBJ2-3 | TRBV9 | NA | few | TGTGCCAGCAGCGCCCGACGGGAGACGGGAACAGATACGCAGTATTTT | CASSARRETGTDTQYF
TRBJ2-5 | TRBV30 | NA | few | TGTGCCTGGAGTGTCGGGACAGAGACCCAGTACTTC | CAWSVGTETQYF
TRBJ1-1 | TRBV13 | NA | NA | TGTGCCAGCAGCTTAGGTGGGGGATACACTGAAGCTTTCTTT | CASSLGGGYTEAFF
TRBJ1-1 | TRBV7-8 | NA | NA | TGTGCCAGCAGCTTAGATCTGAACACTGAAGCTTTCTTT | CASSLDLNTEAFF
TRBJ2-3 | TRBV4-3 | TRBD2 | NA | TGCGCCAGCAGCCAAGCCAGCGGGGTCACAGATACGCAGTATTTT | CASSQASGVTDTQYF
TRBJ1-3 | TRBV4-3 | NA | NA | TGCGCCAGCAGCCAGGCCGGCCAAACTGGAAACACCATATATTTT | CASSQAGQTGNTIYF
TRBJ2-2 | TRBV4-3 | TRBD2 | many | TGCGCCAGCAGCCAAGTCTCTATCAGACTAGCCCCCGGGGAGCTGTTTTTT | CASSQVSIRLAPGELFF
TRBJ2-1 | TRBV11-3 | NA | few | TGTGCCAGCAGCTTAGCAGGTGGTGAGCAGTTCTTC | CASSLAGGEQFF
TRBJ2-7 | TRBV5-1 | NA | NA | TGCGCCAGCAGCTTGGAGGGGCACCTCTACGAGCAGTACTTC | CASSLEGHLYEQYF
TRBJ2-5 | TRBV18 | NA | few | TGTGCCAGCTCACGGGGGATGGAGGAGACCCAGTACTTC | CASSRGMEETQYF
TRBJ2-3 | TRBV10-3 | NA | NA | TGTGCCATCAGTGATGGGGGGAGCACAGATACGCAGTATTTT | CAISDGGSTDTQYF
TRBJ2-7 | TRBV6-1 | NA | NA | TGTGCCAGCAGTGACCAGTATTCCTACGAGCAGTACTTC | CASSDQYSYEQYF
TRBJ2-3 | TRBV11-2 | NA | NA | TGTGCCAGCAGCTCCGGCTTATTTTATACGCAGTATTTT | CASSSGLFYTQYF
TRBJ2-3 | TRBV4-1 | NA | NA | TGCGCCAGCAGCCAAAGCTCGGAGCGCCCAACAGATACGCAGTATTTT | CASSQSSERPTDTQYF
TRBJ2-5 | TRBV7-9 | NA | NA | TGTGCCAGCAGCCTAGGACAGCTCCAAGAGACCCAGTACTTC | CASSLGQLQETQYF
TRBJ1-6 | TRBV5-4 | NA | once | TGTGCCAGCAGCATGCAGGGTAATTCACCCCTCCACTTT | CASSMQGNSPLHF
TRBJ2-3 | TRBV5-4 | TRBD2 | few | TGTGCCAGCAGCTTCGGCGGGGGGGGCACAGATACGCAGTATTTT | CASSFGGGGTDTQYF
TRBJ2-6 | TRBV7-2 | TRBD1 | NA | TGTGCCAGCAACGACAGGGGCACCTCTGGGGCCAACGTCCTGACTTTC | CASNDRGTSGANVLTF
TRBJ2-2 | TRBV5-4 | TRBD2 | NA | TGTGCCAGCAGCCAAGCGGGAGCGAACACCGGGGAGCTGTTTTTT | CASSQAGANTGELFF